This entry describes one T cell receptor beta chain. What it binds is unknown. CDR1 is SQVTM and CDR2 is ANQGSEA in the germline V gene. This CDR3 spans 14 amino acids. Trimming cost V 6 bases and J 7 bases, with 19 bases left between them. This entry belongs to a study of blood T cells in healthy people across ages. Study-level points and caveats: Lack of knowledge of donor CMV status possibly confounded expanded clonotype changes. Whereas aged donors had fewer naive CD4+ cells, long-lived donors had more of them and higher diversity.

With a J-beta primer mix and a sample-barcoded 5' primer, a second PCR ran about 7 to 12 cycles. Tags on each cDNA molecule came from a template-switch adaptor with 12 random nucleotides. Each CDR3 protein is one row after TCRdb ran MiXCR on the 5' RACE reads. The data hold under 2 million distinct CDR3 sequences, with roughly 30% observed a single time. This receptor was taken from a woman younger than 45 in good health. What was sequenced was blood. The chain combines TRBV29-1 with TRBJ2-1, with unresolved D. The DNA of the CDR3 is TGCAGCGTCCATGGGCTCCCTGAAACAAATGAGCAGTTCTTC. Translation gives CSVHGLPETNEQFF.